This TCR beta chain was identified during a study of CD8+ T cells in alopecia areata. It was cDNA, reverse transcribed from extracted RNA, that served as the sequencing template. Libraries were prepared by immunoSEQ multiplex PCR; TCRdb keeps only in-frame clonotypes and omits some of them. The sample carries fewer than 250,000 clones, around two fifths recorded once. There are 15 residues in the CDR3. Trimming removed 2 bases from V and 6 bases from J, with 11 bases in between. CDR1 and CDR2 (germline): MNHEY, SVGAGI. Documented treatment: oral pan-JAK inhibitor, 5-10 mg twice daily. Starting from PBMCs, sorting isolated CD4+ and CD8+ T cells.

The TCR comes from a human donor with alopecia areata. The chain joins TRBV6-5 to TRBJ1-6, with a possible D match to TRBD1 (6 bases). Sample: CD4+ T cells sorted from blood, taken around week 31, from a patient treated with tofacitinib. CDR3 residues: CASSYDGQINSPLHF. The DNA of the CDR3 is TGTGCCAGCAGTTACGATGGACAGATTAATTCACCCCTCCACTTT.